This TCR beta chain was found in a study of blood T cell repertoires in COVID-19. Looking at the study overall: Sites in the United States, Italy and Spain provided acute and convalescent COVID-19 samples. Nucleic acid was either cDNA or gDNA, and it came from T cells, B-cell-depleted T cells, or PBMCs.

In the authors' workflow: Amplification of reference gene primers was used by the study to estimate nucleated cell counts. Assay: immunoSEQ multiplex PCR; the TCRdb copy retains only in-frame clones and omits some. For V, J and clone size, that table is used; D and trimming come from the DNA. The sample consists of about 34,000 clones, approximately 82% of them appearing once. The sample holds one count of this clone. The V end lost 5 bases, the J end lost 0 bases, and 8 bases lay between the germline ends. The CDR3 sequence is 15 residues long. Per germline, CDR1 LNHDA and CDR2 SQIVND (reference sequence).

J is TRBJ2-6 and V is TRBV19; D gene ambiguous. The sequence derives from an older man with active or convalescent COVID-19. What was sequenced was peripheral blood. CDR3 loop: CASSQLASGANVLTF. Written as DNA, the CDR3 is TGTGCCAGTAGTCAACTTGCCTCTGGGGCCAACGTCCTGACTTTC.